This note documents a single T cell receptor beta chain sequence. V gave up 6 bases and J gave up 9 bases, with 9 bases separating them. Germline values: CDR1 MNHNY, CDR2 SVGAGI (reference sequence). The CDR3 loop spans 11 amino acids. This sample is part of a study of blood T cell repertoires in COVID-19. Study details: Italy, Spain and the United States were the sources of the convalescent and acute COVID-19 samples.

In Seattle, patients joined the study during active infection and were tracked longitudinally. Original handling: Scientists estimated how many nucleated cells there were by amplifying reference gene primers. Sequencing was performed with immunoSEQ multiplex PCR; in TCRdb, only in-frame clones are kept and a portion is missing. D and trimming come from the DNA, and the V and J calls and clone size come from that table. The sample has roughly 100,000 clones, roughly 90% seen once; the top ten hold 1.5% to 2%. This chain links TRBV6-6 with TRBJ2-1, with D possibly matching TRBD1 (5 bases). The specimen sequenced was peripheral blood. The receptor was derived from a woman aged 50 to 60 with COVID-19, enrolled during active disease. DNA of the CDR3: TGTGCCAGCAGAGGGGCAAGTGAGCAGTTCTTC. Protein product: CASRGASEQFF.